A single sample gave rise to the 19 T cell receptor beta chains below, sequenced in a study of shared clonotypes between healthy human individuals. The protocol was immunoSEQ multiplex PCR, while the TCRdb copy is restricted to in-frame clones and leaves out a portion. The data show about 2,200,000 clones, about 93% seen once. CD45RO-negative, CCR7-selected cells formed the naive CD8 fraction, which excluded terminally differentiated effector memory CD45RA+ cells. Source material: naive CD8+ T cells from PBMCs. Receptor source: a man in his late teens or twenties in good health. Some clones in this sample may be carry-over from other donors' samples.

In DNA form, the CDR3 reads TGTGCCAGCACGGACCTGTCTAGGGGAATCCAAGAGACCCAGTACTTC. This encodes CASTDLSRGIQETQYF. V gene TRBV18 combines with J gene TRBJ2-5; TRBD1 might be the D (5 bases). The CDR3 loop spans 16 amino acids. V lost 8 bases and J 1 base, leaving 20 bases between the germline ends. Germline V gene lookup returns CDR1 KGHSH and CDR2 LQKENI.

The chain carries TRBV7-9 and TRBJ2-1, with D tentatively TRBD2 (6 bases). Deletions cut 4 bases from V and 7 bases from J, with 17 bases between. Germline lookup yields CDR1 SEHNR and CDR2 FQNEAQ (reference sequence). The CDR3 loop spans 15 amino acids. The DNA for the CDR3 is TGTGCCAGCAGCTCCCCGGGGACTTCATGGAATGAGCAGTTCTTC. This gives the protein CASSSPGTSWNEQFF.

Only one count was recorded for this clone. The chain is built from TRBV7-6 and TRBJ2-2; 8 bases are a match to TRBD1. J was trimmed by 3 bases and V by 11 bases; bases with no gene match: 5. Germline loops: CDR1 SGHVS, CDR2 FNYEAQ. The CDR3 has 13 residues. CDR3 residues: CASDRGYTGELFF. For the CDR3, the DNA is TGTGCCTCAGACAGGGGATACACCGGGGAGCTGTTTTTT.

This clone was observed once. The chain links TRBV6-1 to TRBJ1-2, with unresolved D. The CDR3 runs 14 residues. The V gene's germline CDR1 is MNHNS and CDR2 SASEGT. V lost 0 bases to trimming and J lost 8 bases, with 13 bases between them. The DNA of the CDR3 is TGTGCCAGCAGTGAAGCAAATGGGTGGGAGGGCTACACCTTC. The encoded protein is CASSEANGWEGYTF.

CDR3 protein: CSVQQGNYEQYF. In nucleotides, the CDR3 is TGCAGCGTTCAACAGGGGAACTACGAGCAGTACTTC. J is TRBJ2-7 and V is TRBV29-1; 7 nucleotides align to TRBD1. Germline V lookup: CDR1 SQVTM, CDR2 ANQGSEA. The CDR3 contains 12 residues. V trimming: 5 bases; J trimming: 3 bases; junction bases outside the gene matches: 4.

The chain combines TRBV5-4 with TRBJ2-7; a possible D gene is TRBD2 (6 bases). V was cut by 0 bases and J by 7 bases, with 14 bases left in between. Germline lookup yields CDR1 SGHNT and CDR2 YYREEE (reference sequence). This CDR3 is built from 14 residues. DNA of the CDR3: TGTGCCAGCAGCTTGGGCGGGACGGCCGGGGAGCAGTACTTC. Translation: CASSLGGTAGEQYF.

The chain combines TRBV6-6 with TRBJ2-7, with 8 bases identical to TRBD1. Per the germline V gene, CDR1 is MNHNY and CDR2 is SVGAGI (reference sequence). The CDR3 is 15 residues long. The V and J ends lost 2 bases and 3 bases, in that order; junction bases with no gene match: 6. In DNA form, the CDR3 reads TGTGCCAGCAGTTACGGGACAGGAACCGACTACGAGCAGTACTTC. Residues: CASSYGTGTDYEQYF.

The chain recombines TRBV18 with TRBJ2-1; 10 bases line up with TRBD1. From germline, CDR1 is KGHSH and CDR2 LQKENI. The CDR3 totals 17 residues. Losses at the gene ends were 6 bases for V and 5 bases for J; bases not matched to a gene: 13. The CDR3 loop is CASSYAKGQGTDNEQFF. The CDR3 DNA is TGTGCCAGCTCGTACGCAAAGGGACAGGGGACTGACAATGAGCAGTTCTTC.

This chain links TRBV13 with TRBJ2-5; the match to TRBD2 covers 7 bases. The V gene end was trimmed by 3 bases and the J gene end by 2 bases; junction bases not matched to a gene: 12. The germline V gene encodes CDR1 PRHDT and CDR2 FYEKMQ (reference sequence). CDR3 length: 17 residues. The CDR3 DNA is TGTGCCAGCAGCTTGCGCGGGGCGGGAGCTTGGCAAGAGACCCAGTACTTC. This codes for CASSLRGAGAWQETQYF.

This clone was observed a single time. The genes are TRBV2 and TRBJ2-1; 10 positions agree with TRBD2. CDR3 length equals 14 residues. V lost 1 base to trimming and J lost 13 bases; unmatched junction nucleotides: 7. Germline CDR1 reads SNHLY; CDR2 reads FYNNEI. The CDR3 sequence: CASSEGGTSACQFF. For the CDR3, the DNA is TGTGCCAGCAGTGAAGGGGGGACTAGCGCTTGTCAGTTCTTC.

V is TRBV16 and J is TRBJ1-2, with 9 bases lining up with TRBD1. Germline lookup yields CDR1 KGHSY and CDR2 FQNENV. J gave up 0 bases and V 4 bases, and 3 bases lay outside the gene matches. This CDR3 has 15 residues. CDR3 region: CASSPGQGANYGYTF. As DNA, the CDR3 is TGTGCCAGCAGCCCGGGACAGGGCGCTAACTATGGCTACACCTTC.

The J gene is TRBJ2-7, the V gene TRBV29-1, with TRBD1 identical over 7 bases. V shed 1 base, J shed 1 base, and the junction held 4 bases outside the gene matches. CDR3 length equals 14 residues. In germline, CDR1 is SQVTM, CDR2 ANQGSEA. The CDR3 DNA reads TGCAGCGTTGAAGGTTCAGGGGGTTCCTACGAGCAGTACTTC. Translation gives CSVEGSGGSYEQYF.

The chain has TRBV6-5 and TRBJ2-1; 7 nucleotides match TRBD1. CDR1 and CDR2 (germline): MNHEY, SVGAGI. The CDR3 consists of 15 residues. The ends lost 0 bases at V and 6 bases at J; junction bases unmatched: 5. Written as DNA, the CDR3 is TGTGCCAGCAGTTACTCAGTGACAGGGATCAATGAGCAGTTCTTC. It translates to CASSYSVTGINEQFF.

The chain couples TRBV7-6 to TRBJ1-3, with TRBD1 identical over 7 bases. V was pared by 3 bases and J by 0 bases, with 5 bases of the junction left unmatched. Per the germline V gene, CDR1 is SGHVS and CDR2 is FNYEAQ. CDR3 length equals 16 residues. The CDR3 reads CASSLQDRNSGNTIYF. Written as DNA, the CDR3 is TGTGCCAGCAGCTTGCAGGACAGGAACTCTGGAAACACCATATATTTT. Drawing the rest from reference TRBV7-6 and TRBJ1-3, the complete variable domain is GAGVSQSPRYKVTKRGQDVALRCDPISGHVSLYWYRQALGQGPEFLTYFNYEAQQDKSGLPNDRFSAERPEGSISTLTIQRTEQRDSAMYRCASSLQDRNSGNTIYFGEGSWLTVV.

The chain combines TRBV29-1 with TRBJ2-1, with TRBD1 matching 9 bases. The V gene's germline CDR1 is SQVTM and CDR2 ANQGSEA. V trimming: 7 bases; J trimming: 5 bases; junction bases outside the gene matches: 9. The CDR3 spans 14 residues. CDR3 protein: CSARPGQGNNEQFF. The CDR3 coding sequence is TGCAGCGCCCGCCCGGGACAGGGAAACAATGAGCAGTTCTTC.

The CDR3 region is CASSLARGVDSGANVLTF. The DNA of the CDR3 is TGTGCCAGCAGCTTAGCGAGGGGAGTAGACTCTGGGGCCAACGTCCTGACTTTC. V is TRBV7-8 and J is TRBJ2-6; D is perhaps TRBD1 or TRBD2 (5 bases each). The ends were cut back, 0 bases at V and 0 bases at J, with 12 bases in the middle. Germline CDR1 is SGHVS and CDR2 is FQNEAQ. CDR3 length: 18 residues.

This clone turned up a few times. This chain links TRBV6-1 with TRBJ2-7; TRBD1 agrees at 7 bases. With V trimmed by 10 bases and J by 2 bases, 14 bases remained unmatched. Per germline, CDR1 MNHNS and CDR2 SASEGT. This CDR3 contains 15 residues. CDR3 protein: CAILTGTADTYEQYF. As DNA, the CDR3 is TGTGCCATCCTTACCGGGACAGCCGACACCTACGAGCAGTACTTC.

The chain carries TRBV29-1 and TRBJ2-7, with D possibly matching TRBD2 (6 bases). The V gene lost 7 bases and the J gene lost 6 bases, with 19 bases spanning the gap. Germline V CDR1 and CDR2: SQVTM, ANQGSEA. This CDR3 is 13 amino acids long. CDR3 amino acids: CSAGGSAWGEQYF. In DNA, the CDR3 is TGCAGCGCTGGGGGGTCAGCCTGGGGCGAGCAGTACTTC.

This chain links TRBV5-4 with TRBJ2-2, with D possibly TRBD2 on 5 matching bases. V lost 6 bases and J 3 bases, leaving 12 bases between the germline ends. The germline V gene encodes CDR1 SGHNT and CDR2 YYREEE (reference sequence). The CDR3 loop spans 14 amino acids. The CDR3 region has the DNA TGTGCCAGCACCCTAGCCGGACACACCGGGGAGCTGTTTTTT. Translated, it gives CASTLAGHTGELFF.